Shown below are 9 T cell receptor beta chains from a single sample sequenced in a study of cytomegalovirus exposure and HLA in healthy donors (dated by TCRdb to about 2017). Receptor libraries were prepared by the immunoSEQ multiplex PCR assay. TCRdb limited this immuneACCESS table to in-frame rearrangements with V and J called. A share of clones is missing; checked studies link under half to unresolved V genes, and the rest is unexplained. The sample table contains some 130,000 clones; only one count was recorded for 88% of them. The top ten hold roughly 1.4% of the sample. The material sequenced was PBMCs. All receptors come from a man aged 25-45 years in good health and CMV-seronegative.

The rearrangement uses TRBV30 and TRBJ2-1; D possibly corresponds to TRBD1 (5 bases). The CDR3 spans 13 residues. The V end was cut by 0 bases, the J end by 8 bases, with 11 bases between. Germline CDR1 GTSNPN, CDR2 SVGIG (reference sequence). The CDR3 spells CAWSVQGWYEQFF. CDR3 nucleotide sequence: TGTGCCTGGAGTGTCCAGGGTTGGTATGAGCAGTTCTTC.

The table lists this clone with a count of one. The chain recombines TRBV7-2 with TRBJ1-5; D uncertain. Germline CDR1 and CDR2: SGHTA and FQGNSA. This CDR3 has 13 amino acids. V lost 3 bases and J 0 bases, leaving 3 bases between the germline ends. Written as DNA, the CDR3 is TGTGCCAGCAGCTTTTATAGCAATCAGCCCCAGCATTTT. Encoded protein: CASSFYSNQPQHF. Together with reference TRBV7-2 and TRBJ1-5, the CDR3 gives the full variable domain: GAGVSQSPSNKVTEKGKDVELRCDPISGHTALYWYRQSLGQGLEFLIYFQGNSAPDKSGLPSDRFSAERTGGSVSTLTIQRTQQEDSAVYLCASSFYSNQPQHFGDGTRLSIL.

The CDR3 nucleotides read TGCGCCAGCAGTGACTCAGGGAGGGGAAAAGGCAATCAGCCCCAGCATTTT. Its translation: CASSDSGRGKGNQPQHF. The chain couples TRBV10-2 to TRBJ1-5, with a weak D call TRBD1 (5 bases). The CDR3 consists of 17 residues. From germline, CDR1 is WSHSY and CDR2 SAAADI. V lost 3 bases and J 2 bases, leaving 17 bases between the germline ends.

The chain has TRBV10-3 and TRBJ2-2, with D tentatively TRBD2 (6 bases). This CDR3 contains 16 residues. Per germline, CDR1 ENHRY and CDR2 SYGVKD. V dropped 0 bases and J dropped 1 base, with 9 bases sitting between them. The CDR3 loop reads CAISESSRGNTGELFF. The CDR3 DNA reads TGTGCCATCAGTGAGTCCTCGCGGGGGAACACCGGGGAGCTGTTTTTT.

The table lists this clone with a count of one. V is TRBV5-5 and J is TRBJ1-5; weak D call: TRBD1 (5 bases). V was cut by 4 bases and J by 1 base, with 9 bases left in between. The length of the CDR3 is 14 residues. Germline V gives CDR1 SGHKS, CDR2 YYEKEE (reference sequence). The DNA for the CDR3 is TGTGCCAGCAGCAGTGGACACAGCAATCAGCCCCAGCATTTT. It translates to CASSSGHSNQPQHF.

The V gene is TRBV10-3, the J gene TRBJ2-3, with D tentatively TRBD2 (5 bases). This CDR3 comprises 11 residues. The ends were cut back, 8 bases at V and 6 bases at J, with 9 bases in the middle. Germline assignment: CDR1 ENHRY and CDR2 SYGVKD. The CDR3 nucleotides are TGTGCCATCGCAATAGCGGATACGCAGTATTTT. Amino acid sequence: CAIAIADTQYF.

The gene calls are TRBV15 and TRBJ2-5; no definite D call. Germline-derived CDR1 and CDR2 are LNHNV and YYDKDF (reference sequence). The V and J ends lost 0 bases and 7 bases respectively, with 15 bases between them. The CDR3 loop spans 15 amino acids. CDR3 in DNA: TGTGCCACCAGCAGAGATCGATTGACACGGTGGACCCAGTACTTC. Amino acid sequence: CATSRDRLTRWTQYF.

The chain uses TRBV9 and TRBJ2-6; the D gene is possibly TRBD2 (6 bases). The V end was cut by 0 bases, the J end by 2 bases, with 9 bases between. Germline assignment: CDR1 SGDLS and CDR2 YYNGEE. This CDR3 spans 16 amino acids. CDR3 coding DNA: TGTGCCAGCAGCGTAGGGGACTTTCCTGGGGCCAACGTCCTGACTTTC. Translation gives CASSVGDFPGANVLTF.

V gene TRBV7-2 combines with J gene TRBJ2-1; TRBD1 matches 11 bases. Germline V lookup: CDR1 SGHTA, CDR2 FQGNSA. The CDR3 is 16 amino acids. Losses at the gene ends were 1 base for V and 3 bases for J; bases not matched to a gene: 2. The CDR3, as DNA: TGTGCCAGCAGCTTAGTTGGGACAGGGGGCTACAATGAGCAGTTCTTC. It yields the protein CASSLVGTGGYNEQFF. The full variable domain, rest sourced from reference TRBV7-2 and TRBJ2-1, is GAGVSQSPSNKVTEKGKDVELRCDPISGHTALYWYRQSLGQGLEFLIYFQGNSAPDKSGLPSDRFSAERTGGSVSTLTIQRTQQEDSAVYLCASSLVGTGGYNEQFFGPGTRLTVL.